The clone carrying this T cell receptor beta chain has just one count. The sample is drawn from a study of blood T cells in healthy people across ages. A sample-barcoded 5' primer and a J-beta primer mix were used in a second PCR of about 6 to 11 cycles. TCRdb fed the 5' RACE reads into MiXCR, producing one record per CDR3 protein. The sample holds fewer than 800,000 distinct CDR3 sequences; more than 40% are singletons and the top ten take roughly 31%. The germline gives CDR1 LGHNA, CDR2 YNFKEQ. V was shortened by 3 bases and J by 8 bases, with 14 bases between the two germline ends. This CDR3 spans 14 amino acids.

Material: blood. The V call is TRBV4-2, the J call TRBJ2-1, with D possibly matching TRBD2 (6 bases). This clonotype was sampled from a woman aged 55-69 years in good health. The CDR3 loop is CASSHTRERDEQFF. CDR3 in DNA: TGTGCCAGCAGCCATACACGGGAGCGCGATGAGCAGTTCTTC.